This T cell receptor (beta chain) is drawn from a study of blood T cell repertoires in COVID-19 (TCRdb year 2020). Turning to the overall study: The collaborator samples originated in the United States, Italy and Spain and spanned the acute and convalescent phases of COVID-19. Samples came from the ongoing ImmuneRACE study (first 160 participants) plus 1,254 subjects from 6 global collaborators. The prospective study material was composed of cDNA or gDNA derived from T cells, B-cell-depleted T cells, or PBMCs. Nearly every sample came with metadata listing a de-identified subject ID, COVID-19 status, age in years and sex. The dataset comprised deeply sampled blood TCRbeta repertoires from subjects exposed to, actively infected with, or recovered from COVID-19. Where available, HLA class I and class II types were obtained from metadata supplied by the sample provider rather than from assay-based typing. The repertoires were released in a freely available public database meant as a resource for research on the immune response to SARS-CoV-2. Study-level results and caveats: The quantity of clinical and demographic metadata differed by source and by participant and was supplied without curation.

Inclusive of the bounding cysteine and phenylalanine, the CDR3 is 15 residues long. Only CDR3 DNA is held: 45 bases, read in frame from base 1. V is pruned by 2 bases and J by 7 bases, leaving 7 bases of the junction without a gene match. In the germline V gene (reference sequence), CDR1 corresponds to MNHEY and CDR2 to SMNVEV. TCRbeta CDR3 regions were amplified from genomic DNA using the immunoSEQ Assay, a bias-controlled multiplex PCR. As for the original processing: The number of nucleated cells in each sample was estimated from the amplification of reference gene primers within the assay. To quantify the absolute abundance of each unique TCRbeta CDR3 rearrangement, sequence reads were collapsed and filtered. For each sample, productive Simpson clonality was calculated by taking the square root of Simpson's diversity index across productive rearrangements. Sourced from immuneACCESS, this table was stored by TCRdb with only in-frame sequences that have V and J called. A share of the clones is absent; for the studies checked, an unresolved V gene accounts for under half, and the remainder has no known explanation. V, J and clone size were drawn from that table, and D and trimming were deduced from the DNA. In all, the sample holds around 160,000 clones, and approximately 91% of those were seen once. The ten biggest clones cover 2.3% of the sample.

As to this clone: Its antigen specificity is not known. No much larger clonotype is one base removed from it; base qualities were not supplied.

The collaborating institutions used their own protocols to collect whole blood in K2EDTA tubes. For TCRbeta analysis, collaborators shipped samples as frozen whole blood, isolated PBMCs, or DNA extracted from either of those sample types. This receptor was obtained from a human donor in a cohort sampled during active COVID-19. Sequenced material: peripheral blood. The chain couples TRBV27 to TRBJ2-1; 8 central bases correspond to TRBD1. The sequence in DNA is TGTGCCAGCAGTTTACCGGGACAGGTTACTAATGAGCAGTTCTTC. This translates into CASSLPGQVTNEQFF.